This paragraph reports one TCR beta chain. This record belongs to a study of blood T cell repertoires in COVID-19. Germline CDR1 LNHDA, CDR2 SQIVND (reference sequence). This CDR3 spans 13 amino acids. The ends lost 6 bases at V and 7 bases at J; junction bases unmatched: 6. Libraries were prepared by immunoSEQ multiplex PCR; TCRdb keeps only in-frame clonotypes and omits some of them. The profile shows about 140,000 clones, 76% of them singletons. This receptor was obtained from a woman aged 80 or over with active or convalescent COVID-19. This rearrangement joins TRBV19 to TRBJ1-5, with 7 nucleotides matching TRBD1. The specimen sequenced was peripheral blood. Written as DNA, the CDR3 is TGTGCCAGTAGAGAGCAGGGGGTCCAGCCCCAGCATTTT. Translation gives CASREQGVQPQHF. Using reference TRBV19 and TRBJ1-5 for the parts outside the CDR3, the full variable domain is DGGITQSPKYLFRKEGQNVTLSCEQNLNHDAMYWYRQDPGQGLRLIYYSQIVNDFQKGDIAEGYSVSREKKESFPLTVTSAQKNPTAFYLCASREQGVQPQHFGDGTRLSIL.